This TCR beta chain appears in the sequencing data of a study of CD8 T cells in Susac syndrome. The wider study: Sequenced Susac syndrome patients included over 5 with clinically active disease and about eight in remission. Study-level findings and limits: Regarding the TCR sequencing and HLA analysis, the study admitted that a relatively small number of individuals were involved. Clonal expansion was not seen in any Susac syndrome CD4+ T cell repertoire.

About this clonotype: The antigen is undetermined.

V was pared by 5 bases and J by 9 bases, with 11 bases between. The CDR3 length is 12 residues. Germline V CDR1 and CDR2: MNHEY, SVGEGT. Random hexamers were used to reverse transcribe the RNA input (0.5 to 1 ug). Amplification of TCR beta CDR3 was carried out by immunoSEQ multiplex PCR, which covered 54 Vbeta and 13 Jbeta segments. MiXCR, run by TCRdb on the immunoSEQ multiplex PCR reads, gives a single entry per CDR3 protein. The repertoire consists of 150,000 to 200,000 distinct CDR3 sequences, with around 95% occurring once and the leading ten covering about 0.12%. The chain joins TRBV6-2 or TRBV6-3 to TRBJ2-1; D is possibly TRBD1 or TRBD2 (6 bases each). The sequencing sample was made of CD4+ T cells from PBMCs. This sequence originates from a human donor with Susac syndrome. The CDR3: CASSQRGAEQFF. In DNA, the CDR3 is TGTGCCAGCAGTCAAAGGGGGGCTGAGCAGTTCTTC.